The 20 T cell receptor beta chains below come from one sample, sequenced in a study of T cell responses to AZD1222 COVID-19 vaccine (dated by TCRdb to the early 2020s). The library relied on the immunoSEQ multiplex PCR assay. TCRdb mirrors the immuneACCESS table, restricted to in-frame sequences. Some clones are absent from its copies; in checked studies, under half trace to an unresolved V gene, and the reason for the others is unknown. In all, the sample holds some 85,000 clones, and 87% of those were seen once. Roughly a quarter of the sample goes to the ten largest clones. Sample time point, as interpreted from the label and publication: baseline before first vaccination. Sample: peripheral blood, taken on day 0 of AZD1222 vaccination. The receptors originated from an adult in good health.

CDR3 loop: CSVDSGSGANVLTF. As DNA, the CDR3 is TGCAGCGTTGATTCGGGCTCTGGGGCCAACGTCCTGACTTTC. The V and J genes are TRBV29-1 and TRBJ2-6; no reliable D call. The length of the CDR3 is 14 residues. The germline V gene encodes CDR1 SQVTM and CDR2 ANQGSEA. Trimming removed 3 bases at V and 0 bases at J, with 6 bases between.

The V call is TRBV5-8, the J call TRBJ2-1; D remains ambiguous. The germline V gene encodes CDR1 SGHTS and CDR2 YDEGEE. The V end was cut by 0 bases, the J end by 8 bases, with 12 bases between. This CDR3 has 14 residues. CDR3 protein: CASSLGIMSDEQFF. The CDR3 DNA reads as TGTGCCAGCAGCTTGGGGATAATGAGCGATGAGCAGTTCTTC.

The chain combines TRBV9 with TRBJ2-2; D not resolved. CDR1 and CDR2 from the germline V gene are SGDLS and YYNGEE. V was shortened by 0 bases and J by 0 bases, with 6 bases between the two germline ends. The CDR3 consists of 15 residues. CDR3 amino acids: CASSVGVTNTGELFF. The CDR3 bases are TGTGCCAGCAGCGTAGGTGTGACGAACACCGGGGAGCTGTTTTTT.

The CDR3 loop reads CASSPIEGSPWRDEAFF. For the CDR3, the DNA is TGTGCCAGCTCACCAATCGAGGGGTCCCCCTGGCGAGATGAAGCTTTCTTT. V gene TRBV18 combines with J gene TRBJ1-1, with a possible D match to TRBD1 (5 bases). V lost 2 bases and J 7 bases, leaving 23 bases between the germline ends. CDR3 size: 17 residues. Germline V gene data show CDR1 as KGHSH and CDR2 as LQKENI.

The gene calls are TRBV5-8 and TRBJ2-7; D remains ambiguous. The CDR3 length is 13 residues. With 0 bases removed from V and 3 bases from J, the gap between germline ends came to 7 bases. Germline assignment: CDR1 SGHTS and CDR2 YDEGEE. The CDR3, as DNA: TGTGCCAGCAGCTTGGGGCAGAACTACGAGCAGTACTTC. Its translation: CASSLGQNYEQYF.

The V and J genes are TRBV7-3 and TRBJ2-3, with 7 bases that match TRBD2. Germline V gene sequence: CDR1 SGHTA, CDR2 FQGTGA. The CDR3 is 16 residues long. V shed 2 bases and J 4 bases; nucleotides not matched to a gene: 9. CDR3 coding DNA: TGTGCCAGCAGCTTAGGGTCTAGCGGCAGGGCAGATACGCAGTATTTT. Encoded protein: CASSLGSSGRADTQYF.

The chain is built from TRBV30 and TRBJ1-5; 7 bases fit TRBD1. Germline V CDR1 and CDR2: GTSNPN, SVGIG (reference sequence). This CDR3 comprises 13 residues. V trimming: 3 bases; J trimming: 7 bases; junction bases outside the gene matches: 6. CDR3 sequence (DNA): TGTGCCTGGAGGGAAGGAGGGGGCCAGCCCCAGCATTTT. Amino acids: CAWREGGGQPQHF. Based on the CDR3 plus reference TRBV30 and TRBJ1-5, the full variable domain is SQTIHQWPATLVQPVGSPLSLECTVEGTSNPNLYWYRQAAGRGLQLLFYSVGIGQISSEVPQNLSASRPQDRQFILSSKKLLLSDSGFYLCAWREGGGQPQHFGDGTRLSIL.

The V call is TRBV2, the J call TRBJ2-2; possibly TRBD2 for D (6 bases). The CDR3 is 13 amino acids. Trimming took 7 bases from V and 7 from J, leaving 13 bases between them. Per germline, CDR1 SNHLY and CDR2 FYNNEI. The CDR3 coding sequence is TGTGCCAGCACGGGGGACGAGGTCGGGGAGCTGTTTTTT. It encodes CASTGDEVGELFF.

The genes are TRBV15 and TRBJ2-7; 9 bases fit TRBD1. CDR1 LNHNV and CDR2 YYDKDF come from the germline V gene (reference sequence). The CDR3 sequence is 16 residues long. Trimming took 1 base from V and 4 from J; bases not matched to a gene: 8. This chain's CDR3 is CATSRVPGTGIYEQYF. Here the CDR3 DNA reads TGTGCCACCAGCAGAGTGCCCGGGACAGGGATATACGAGCAGTACTTC.

This clone was seen just once. The chain employs TRBV10-1 and TRBJ1-1; D unclear. CDR3 length: 13 residues. CDR1 and CDR2 from the germline V gene are WNHNN and SYGVQD (reference sequence). The V end was cut by 10 bases, the J end by 0 bases, with 12 bases between. The CDR3 is CATPRDMNTEAFF. CDR3 coding DNA: TGCGCCACCCCCCGCGACATGAACACTGAAGCTTTCTTT.

This clone was detected only a few times. This chain connects TRBV5-5 to TRBJ1-1, with D possibly matching TRBD1 (5 bases). Looked up from germline, CDR1 is SGHKS and CDR2 is YYEKEE (reference sequence). V lost 4 bases and J 1 base, leaving 17 bases between the germline ends. The CDR3 is 16 amino acids. The CDR3 DNA is TGTGCCAGCAGCCCTCCGGGGTGGCAGGGGAACACTGAAGCTTTCTTT. Residues: CASSPPGWQGNTEAFF.

V usage is TRBV3-1 (or the pseudogene TRBV3-2) and J usage is TRBJ1-5, with 7 nucleotides matching TRBD1. The CDR3 length is 15 residues. With V trimmed by 3 bases and J by 5 bases, 7 bases remained unmatched. The germline V gene has CDR1 LGHDT and CDR2 YNNKEL (reference sequence). CDR3 sequence: CASSQGRGSDQPQHF. CDR3 DNA: TGTGCCAGCAGCCAGGGCAGGGGGTCCGATCAGCCCCAGCATTTT.

The chain recombines TRBV5-1 with TRBJ2-5; 7 positions agree with TRBD1. The CDR3 contains 14 residues. Per the germline V gene, CDR1 is SGHRS and CDR2 is YFSETQ. V trimming: 0 bases; J trimming: 5 bases; junction bases outside the gene matches: 4. DNA for the CDR3: TGCGCCAGCAGCTTGGGACAGGGTGGGGAGACCCAGTACTTC. Amino acid sequence: CASSLGQGGETQYF. The variable domain in full, with the rest retrieved from reference TRBV5-1 and TRBJ2-5, is KAGVTQTPRYLIKTRGQQVTLSCSPISGHRSVSWYQQTPGQGLQFLFEYFSETQRNKGNFPGRFSGRQFSNSRSEMNVSTLELGDSALYLCASSLGQGGETQYFGPGTRLLVL.

V gene TRBV7-9 combines with J gene TRBJ2-5; 7 nucleotides align to TRBD2. Germline V CDR1 and CDR2: SEHNR, FQNEAQ (reference sequence). The CDR3 has 15 residues. The V gene end was trimmed by 3 bases and the J gene end by 9 bases; junction bases not matched to a gene: 13. CDR3 in amino acids: CASSFSGGGSSAQYF. In DNA form, the CDR3 reads TGTGCCAGCAGCTTCTCGGGGGGAGGAAGTTCGGCCCAGTACTTC.

The chain recombines TRBV27 with TRBJ1-6; unclear D gene. Germline V lookup: CDR1 MNHEY, CDR2 SMNVEV (reference sequence). Trimming shortened V by 1 base and J by 0 bases, and 7 bases separated the two germline ends. CDR3 size: 16 residues. In DNA, the CDR3 is TGTGCCAGCAGTTTATGGGGTCTCTCCTATAATTCACCCCTCCACTTT. It codes for CASSLWGLSYNSPLHF.

The chain has TRBV29-1 and TRBJ1-2, with TRBD1 as a possible D gene (6 bases). The V gene's germline CDR1 is SQVTM and CDR2 ANQGSEA. CDR3 size: 15 residues. Trimming pared 6 bases from V and 5 bases from J, leaving 22 bases between. The CDR3 DNA reads TGCAGCGTGGGGGGGGGCCGCGCAACTGAGTATGGCTACACCTTC. Amino acids: CSVGGGRATEYGYTF. Together with reference TRBV29-1 and TRBJ1-2, the CDR3 gives the full variable domain: SAVISQKPSRDICQRGTSLTIQCQVDSQVTMMFWYRQQPGQSLTLIATANQGSEATYESGFVIDKFPISRPNLTFSTLTVSNMSPEDSSIYLCSVGGGRATEYGYTFGSGTRLTVV.

V usage is TRBV10-3 and J usage is TRBJ1-1; D remains unclear. Looked up from germline, CDR1 is ENHRY and CDR2 is SYGVKD. Trimming cost V 10 bases and J 3 bases, with 15 bases left between them. The CDR3 contains 13 residues. CDR3 sequence reads: CATGRSEDTEAFF. In DNA form, the CDR3 reads TGTGCCACCGGAAGGTCTGAGGACACTGAAGCTTTCTTT.

This clone has just a few counts. This rearrangement joins TRBV4-1 to TRBJ1-2, with D uncertain. CDR3 size: 15 residues. Looked up from germline, CDR1 is MGHRA and CDR2 is YSYEKL. Trimming shortened V by 3 bases and J by 1 base, and 12 bases separated the two germline ends. The CDR3 DNA reads as TGCGCCAGCAGCCACCGCGCCGGAGGTAACTATGGCTACACCTTC. Translating gives CASSHRAGGNYGYTF.

This chain joins TRBV2 and TRBJ2-3; the D gene is possibly TRBD1 (5 bases). The CDR3 loop spans 15 amino acids. V lost 1 base, J lost 3 bases, and 11 bases lay in between. Germline loops: CDR1 SNHLY, CDR2 FYNNEI. The CDR3 reads CASSEGGGWTDTQYF. CDR3 bases: TGTGCCAGCAGTGAAGGGGGCGGTTGGACAGATACGCAGTATTTT.

V and J are TRBV6-5 and TRBJ2-1; TRBD1 agrees at 7 bases. The J segment lost 2 bases and the V segment lost 9 bases, leaving 7 bases of the junction unmatched. The germline CDR1 and CDR2 sequences are MNHEY and SVGAGI. This CDR3 spans 14 amino acids. The CDR3 DNA sequence: TGTGCCAGTACTCGGACAGGCCCCTACAATGAGCAGTTCTTC. Translation: CASTRTGPYNEQFF.